The 7 T cell receptor beta chains reported below all come from one sample, sequenced in a study of T cell responses to AZD1222 COVID-19 vaccine. Here immunoSEQ multiplex PCR was the method, and the copy in TCRdb shows in-frame clones only, minus some. The table lists tens of thousands of clones, approximately 84% of them singletons. The sequencing here drew on peripheral blood, taken on day 0 of AZD1222 vaccination. Receptor source: an adult in good health.

This clone was seen only a few times. V gene TRBV19 combines with J gene TRBJ1-3; D is uncertain. V was trimmed by 5 bases and J by 0 bases, leaving 8 bases between them. Germline assignment: CDR1 LNHDA and CDR2 SQIVND (reference sequence). This CDR3 spans 14 amino acids. The CDR3 DNA is TGTGCCAGTAGTCTTCTGAGCTCTGGAAACACCATATATTTT. Translating gives CASSLLSSGNTIYF.

This chain joins TRBV2 and TRBJ2-1; D perhaps matches TRBD1 (6 bases). This CDR3 contains 14 residues. V was cut by 4 bases and J by 0 bases, with 7 bases left in between. Germline V gene sequence: CDR1 SNHLY, CDR2 FYNNEI. Here the CDR3 DNA reads TGTGCCAGCAGTGCAGGGGCCTCCTACAATGAGCAGTTCTTC. It specifies CASSAGASYNEQFF.

This clone was recorded once. This chain connects TRBV10-3 to TRBJ2-3; tentative D call: TRBD2 (6 bases). Trimming stripped 2 bases from V and 2 bases from J, with 11 bases between. Germline loops: CDR1 ENHRY, CDR2 SYGVKD. This CDR3 region has 15 residues. In nucleotides, the CDR3 is TGTGCCATCAGTGAGGGGAGGAGACCCACAGATACGCAGTATTTT. It encodes CAISEGRRPTDTQYF.

The chain uses TRBV19 and TRBJ1-5; 7 positions match TRBD1. V dropped 5 bases and J dropped 5; count of bases not matched to a gene: 9. The CDR3 has 15 amino acids. Germline V gene sequence: CDR1 LNHDA, CDR2 SQIVND (reference sequence). The chain's CDR3 is CASSLTGMFDQPQHF. The CDR3 nucleotides are TGTGCCAGTAGTCTGACAGGGATGTTTGATCAGCCCCAGCATTTT.

This rearrangement joins TRBV3-1 (or the pseudogene TRBV3-2) to TRBJ2-7, with D uncertain. The CDR3 loop spans 14 amino acids. CDR1 and CDR2 (germline): LGHDT, YNNKEL (reference sequence). V was shortened by 4 bases and J by 2 bases, with 12 bases between the two germline ends. CDR3 residues: CASSPPETPYEQYF. As DNA, the CDR3 is TGTGCCAGCAGCCCCCCCGAGACCCCCTACGAGCAGTACTTC.

This sequence joins TRBV6-5 and TRBJ2-4; D remains ambiguous. The V and J ends lost 8 bases and 7 bases respectively, with 15 bases between them. Germline V gene lookup returns CDR1 MNHEY and CDR2 SVGAGI. This CDR3 region has 13 residues. CDR3 sequence: CASRDIFGNIQYF. The CDR3, as DNA: TGTGCCAGCCGCGACATCTTCGGGAACATTCAGTACTTC.

The genes are TRBV16 and TRBJ1-2; TRBD1 might be the D (6 bases). Trimming pared 7 bases from V and 8 bases from J, leaving 17 bases between. CDR3 size: 13 residues. CDR1 and CDR2 (germline): KGHSY, FQNENV. CDR3 amino acids: CASTWTVSRGYTF. The CDR3 DNA is TGTGCCAGCACCTGGACAGTATCTCGGGGCTACACCTTC.